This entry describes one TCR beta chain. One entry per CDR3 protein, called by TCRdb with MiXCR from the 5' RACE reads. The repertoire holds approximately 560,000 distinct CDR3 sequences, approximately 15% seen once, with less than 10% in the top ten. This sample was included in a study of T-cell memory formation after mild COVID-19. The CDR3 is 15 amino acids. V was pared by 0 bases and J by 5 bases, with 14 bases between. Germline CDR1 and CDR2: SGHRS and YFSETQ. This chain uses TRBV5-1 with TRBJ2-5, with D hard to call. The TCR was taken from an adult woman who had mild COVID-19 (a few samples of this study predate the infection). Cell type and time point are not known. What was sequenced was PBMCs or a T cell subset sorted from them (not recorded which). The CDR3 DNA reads TGCGCCAGCAGCTTGGTTCAGGATATGTTGGAGACCCAGTACTTC. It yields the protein CASSLVQDMLETQYF. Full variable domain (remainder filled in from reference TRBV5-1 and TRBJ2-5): KAGVTQTPRYLIKTRGQQVTLSCSPISGHRSVSWYQQTPGQGLQFLFEYFSETQRNKGNFPGRFSGRQFSNSRSEMNVSTLELGDSALYLCASSLVQDMLETQYFGPGTRLLVL.